This T cell receptor beta chain was documented in a study of blood T cell repertoires in COVID-19. CDR3 length equals 16 residues. V lost 6 bases and J lost 4, with 21 bases in between. Germline V gene lookup returns CDR1 MGHRA and CDR2 YSYEKL. Assignment of participants to cohorts was predicated upon participant-reported clinical history. Using immunoSEQ multiplex PCR, the repertoire was profiled, and TCRdb retains in-frame clones only, with some absent. The top ten hold approximately 1.3% of the sample, which has around 250,000 clones, 90% to 95% seen once. The chain has TRBV4-1 and TRBJ1-1; maybe TRBD1 (5 bases). The clonotype originates from a human donor in a cohort exposed to, infected with or recovered from COVID-19 (not recorded which). The donor label of this sample is uncertain. Material for sequencing was PBMCs or T cells enriched from blood (not recorded which). CDR3 coding DNA: TGCGCCAGCAGAGAACTGGATGCAGGGATGGCCACTGAAGCTTTCTTT. This codes for CASRELDAGMATEAFF.